This T cell receptor (beta chain) was recorded in a study of multiple sclerosis patients with progressive multifocal leukoencephalopathy (dated by TCRdb to the late 2010s). As for the study more broadly: Four or five natalizumab-treated MS patients who did not develop PML were used as controls and were sampled longitudinally. Peripheral T and B cells were examined in MS patients who developed PML (4 under natalizumab, 1 after alemtuzumab) and in treated patients who did not develop PML. Two natalizumab-treated patients who later developed PML were followed longitudinally from before therapy through 6 and 12 months to PML onset. The goal of the study was to detect any JC virus-specific or public T-cell expansions that arose at the time of PML onset.

Overall study outcomes, separate from this receptor: The analysis covered only peripheral blood, although cerebrospinal fluid or brain lymphocytes might be more informative for natalizumab-associated PML. Only PML patients had TRB clones above 0.5% frequency, but the clones expanded at PML onset were already present before and during natalizumab therapy. Lower normalized Shannon entropy suggested less diverse TRB repertoires in most PML patients, whereas the natalizumab-treated controls showed values near 1. When PML developed, neither common TRBV or TRBJ gene usage nor preferential TRBV-TRBJ pairings were detected. Because of the small, descriptive cohort, whether findings reflect JC virus infection or general immunocompromise remained unclear.

Using the immunoSEQ two-step multiplex PCR at survey-level depth, TRB CDR3 regions were amplified from genomic DNA. Each PCR was spiked with synthetic inline TR CDR3 controls spanning all V-J pairings to estimate template counts and remove amplification bias. Reads were processed so that amplification and sequencing bias were reduced, and quantification was performed against synthetic TR CDR3 analogs. Per the original workflow: Raw data were processed in ImmunoSEQ Analyzer, with out-of-frame sequences and CDR3s containing stop codons removed, and gene names were assigned according to IMGT nomenclature. Repertoire diversity was summarized as normalized Shannon entropy, defined as 1 minus Pielou's evenness. Two TRB sequences were counted as identical only if the two sequences had the same V gene, J gene and CDR3. Public PML clonotypes were CDR3s shared by two or more PML-onset samples but absent earlier, in controls, and in public databases. CDR3 amino acid composition by position was analyzed with Skylign using the observed count method. As stored in TCRdb, this immuneACCESS dataset retains in-frame rearrangements with V and J assigned. A fraction of the clones does not appear; measured against another copy, unresolved V genes explain less than half of the discrepancy, and the remainder lacks a known reason. That table is the source of V, J and clone size, and D and trimming were worked out from the DNA. This sample holds 25,000 to 35,000 clones; about 91% were observed only once. The ten most abundant clones make up around 1.5% of the sample.

CDR3 length: 15 amino acids, cysteine to phenylalanine. The only DNA kept is the CDR3, 45 bases in frame from the first base. The CDR1 and CDR2 encoded by the germline V gene (reference sequence) are LNHDA and SQIVND. Relative to germline, V is missing 5 bases and J is missing 4 bases, with 5 bases of the junction outside any gene match. As to this clone: Its specific antigen is unknown. No base quality values were provided; no much bigger clone lies one nucleotide off.

Read against the paper, the sample's time point label means: before natalizumab initiation. All listed patients had previously received interferon beta, and all PML patients were female. Blood samples at T0 were collected prior to the first natalizumab infusion. Ficoll-Hypaque density gradient centrifugation was used to isolate peripheral blood mononuclear cells. The rearrangement joined TRBV19 to TRBJ2-3, with 11 bases matching TRBD1. The TCR originated in a human donor with multiple sclerosis. Source material: PBMCs. The nucleotide sequence reads TGTGCCAGTAGTCCAGGACAGGGGGCCCCAGATACGCAGTATTTT. Its protein reads: CASSPGQGAPDTQYF.